This section outlines one T cell receptor beta chain sequence together with its context. This sample is part of a study of control samples from healthy donors and cancer patients. Sequencing used immunoSEQ multiplex PCR; TCRdb keeps in-frame clones, though not all of them. This table holds tens of thousands of clones, about 90% found once. V gave up 6 bases and J gave up 4 bases, with 12 bases separating them. Germline V gives CDR1 MNHEY, CDR2 SVGAGI. The CDR3 has 14 residues. This TCR was recovered from a woman aged 50 to 65 in good health. The genes are TRBV6-5 and TRBJ2-2, with a possible D match to TRBD1 (5 bases). Sequenced input: blood. CDR3 nucleotides: TGTGCCAGCAGAGCAGGGTTCGGCACCGGGGAGCTGTTTTTT. This codes for CASRAGFGTGELFF.